What follows is one TCR beta chain and its context. The source of the sample is a study of blood T cell repertoires in COVID-19. Study context: The study drew acute and convalescent COVID-19 samples from the United States, Italy and Spain. In each case, the material was cDNA or gDNA derived from T cells, B-cell-depleted T cells, or PBMCs.

Trimming stripped 1 base from V and 7 bases from J, with 11 bases between. Germline V gives CDR1 MGHRA, CDR2 YSYEKL. This CDR3 contains 14 residues. Authors' analysis steps: Estimated nucleated cell counts came from reference gene primer amplification. Produced via immunoSEQ multiplex PCR; TCRdb's table is partial and in-frame only. The DNA was the basis for D and trimming; V, J and clone size are from that table. This table holds about 40,000 clones, 70% to 90% found once. The gene calls are TRBV4-1 and TRBJ2-1, with D perhaps matching TRBD2 (6 bases). This clonotype originated in a human donor in a cohort sampled during active COVID-19. Source material: peripheral blood. The CDR3 DNA follows: TGCGCCAGCAGCCAAGTGCTGGGGGGAAATGAGCAGTTCTTC. This sequence encodes CASSQVLGGNEQFF.